The 18 T cell receptor beta chains below come from one sample, sequenced in a study of OX40 agonist ivuxolimab in advanced cancers. This table comes from immunoSEQ multiplex PCR, and its TCRdb copy is limited to in-frame clones, with some not included. This sample has fewer than 65,000 clones, with 84% found just once. The sequences come from CD4+ or CD8+ T cells sorted from blood, collected in a trial of the OX40 agonist ivuxolimab. These TCRs come from an adult with an advanced solid tumor such as melanoma, head and neck, liver or kidney cancer.

V usage is TRBV6-1 and J usage is TRBJ1-1, with D possibly being TRBD1 (5 bases). CDR3 size: 13 residues. Looked up from germline, CDR1 is MNHNS and CDR2 is SASEGT. V was clipped by 8 bases and J by 1 base, with 11 bases between them. The CDR3 sequence is CASAGPGNTEAFF. DNA of the CDR3: TGTGCCAGCGCGGGGCCGGGGAACACTGAAGCTTTCTTT.

This chain connects TRBV11-3 to TRBJ2-1; tentatively, D is TRBD1 (5 bases). CDR1 is SGHNT, CDR2 YENEEA, per germline. The germline V and J ends were trimmed by 0 bases and 15 bases, with 15 bases remaining between them. The CDR3 runs 13 residues. The CDR3 nucleotides are TGTGCCAGCAGCTTAGATCATCAGACAGCCCGGTTCTTC. Its protein product is CASSLDHQTARFF. Full variable domain (remainder filled in from reference TRBV11-3 and TRBJ2-1): EAGVVQSPRYKIIEKKQPVAFWCNPISGHNTLYWYLQNLGQGPELLIRYENEEAVDDSQLPKDRFSAERLKGVDSTLKIQPAELGDSAVYLCASSLDHQTARFFGPGTRLTVL.

The V gene is TRBV30, the J gene TRBJ1-3, with D hard to call. The CDR3 consists of 15 residues. Germline V gene data show CDR1 as GTSNPN and CDR2 as SVGIG (reference sequence). V was cut by 6 bases and J by 0 bases, with 15 bases left in between. CDR3 loop: CACRPLLYSGNTIYF. CDR3 nucleotide sequence: TGTGCCTGTCGCCCACTCCTATACTCTGGAAACACCATATATTTT.

The J gene is TRBJ1-5, the V gene TRBV4-2; tentative D call: TRBD1 (6 bases). The CDR3 extends over 15 amino acids. Per the germline V gene, CDR1 is LGHNA and CDR2 is YNFKEQ. Trimming took off 4 bases at V and 2 bases at J, with 12 bases between the two ends. The CDR3 DNA is TGTGCCAGCAGCCCTACAGGGTTTGGCAATCAGCCCCAGCATTTT. Its protein product is CASSPTGFGNQPQHF.

The chain has TRBV6-1 and TRBJ2-1, with D hard to call. CDR1 and CDR2 (germline): MNHNS, SASEGT. The CDR3 covers 13 residues. V lost 3 bases and J 0 bases, leaving 3 bases between the germline ends. The CDR3: CASSEGSYNEQFF. The CDR3 region has the DNA TGTGCCAGCAGTGAGGGCTCCTACAATGAGCAGTTCTTC.

This clone appeared once. The chain joins TRBV28 to TRBJ2-3; 13 nucleotides match TRBD2. Germline trimming cut 2 bases from V and 5 bases from J; bases unmatched to any gene: 1. Germline CDR1 reads MDHEN; CDR2 reads SYDVKM. The CDR3 is made up of 15 amino acids. In DNA, the CDR3 is TGTGCCAGCAGTTTAGGACTAGCGGGGGTAGATACGCAGTATTTT. Its protein is CASSLGLAGVDTQYF.

The rearrangement links TRBV25-1 to TRBJ2-2; D may be TRBD2 (6 bases). The CDR3 is made up of 17 amino acids. The ends were cut back, 6 bases at V and 3 bases at J, with 20 bases in the middle. CDR1 and CDR2 from the germline V gene are MGHDK and SYGVNS. This chain's CDR3 is CASRTSSGRGDTGELFF. CDR3 DNA: TGTGCCAGCAGGACCTCTTCCGGGAGAGGGGACACCGGGGAGCTGTTTTTT. The full variable domain, completed using reference TRBV25-1 and TRBJ2-2, is EADIYQTPRYLVIGTGKKITLECSQTMGHDKMYWYQQDPGMELHLIHYSYGVNSTEKGDLSSESTVSRIRTEHFPLTLESARPSHTSQYLCASRTSSGRGDTGELFFGEGSRLTVL.

This clone appeared a single time. The chain links TRBV27 to TRBJ1-5, with 7 bases that match TRBD1. Trimming cost V 5 bases and J 6 bases; bases outside gene matches: 10. The CDR3 runs 15 residues. The germline V gene encodes CDR1 MNHEY and CDR2 SMNVEV (reference sequence). CDR3 protein: CASSPKDRVFQPQHF. Here the CDR3 DNA reads TGTGCCAGCAGTCCCAAAGACAGGGTATTTCAGCCCCAGCATTTT.

The chain combines TRBV7-9 with TRBJ2-1, with D hard to call. Between the trimmed V and J ends, which lost 1 base and 9 bases, there was a span of 10 bases. CDR1 SEHNR and CDR2 FQNEAQ come from the germline V gene (reference sequence). CDR3 size: 13 residues. The CDR3 DNA reads TGTGCCAGCAGCTTAGTTCAGTCAGGTGAGCAGTTCTTC. Translation gives CASSLVQSGEQFF.

V usage is TRBV29-1 and J usage is TRBJ2-5; a weak D match, TRBD2 (7 bases). The better agreement between TRBJ2-7 and the DNA end casts doubt on the J call. Germline CDR1 reads SQVTM; CDR2 reads ANQGSEA. The CDR3 totals 14 residues. In nucleotides, the CDR3 is TGCAGCGTTGCCAGGGGACTAAGCTCGGGCGAGCAGTACTTC. Translated, it gives CSVARGLSSGEQYF.

The chain has TRBV27 and TRBJ2-1, with D possibly being TRBD1 (5 bases). This CDR3 is built from 14 residues. The germline V and J ends were trimmed by 5 bases and 2 bases, with 10 bases remaining between them. The germline CDR1 and CDR2 sequences are MNHEY and SMNVEV (reference sequence). CDR3 in amino acids: CASSPVDTYNEQFF. As DNA, the CDR3 is TGTGCCAGCAGTCCTGTGGACACCTACAATGAGCAGTTCTTC.

The genes are TRBV6-1 and TRBJ2-7, with D possibly matching TRBD1 (6 bases). The CDR3 has 14 residues. Germline V lookup: CDR1 MNHNS, CDR2 SASEGT. Trimming cost V 7 bases and J 5 bases, with 18 bases left between them. CDR3 bases: TGTGCCAGCAATATTATGACAGGCGCGGACGAGCAGTACTTC. As protein: CASNIMTGADEQYF.

The chain combines TRBV7-6 with TRBJ2-1; D is undetermined. Germline CDR1 reads SGHVS; CDR2 reads FNYEAQ. The CDR3 has 17 residues. Trimming took 1 base from V and 0 from J, leaving 13 bases between them. The CDR3 bases are TGTGCCAGCAGCTTAGAAATCGTCTCCGGCTCCTACAATGAGCAGTTCTTC. As protein: CASSLEIVSGSYNEQFF.

The chain has TRBV19 and TRBJ2-1; 8 bases map to TRBD1. V lost 5 bases, J lost 2 bases, and 2 bases stayed unmatched. The CDR3 extends over 14 amino acids. Germline values: CDR1 LNHDA, CDR2 SQIVND (reference sequence). CDR3 protein: CASSVQGAYNEQFF. The CDR3 DNA reads TGTGCCAGTAGTGTACAGGGGGCCTACAATGAGCAGTTCTTC.

The DNA of the CDR3 is TGCAGCGTTGGACGGACAGGGAAGGAGTGGGAGCAGTACTTC. This translates into CSVGRTGKEWEQYF. The chain recombines TRBV29-1 with TRBJ2-7; the match to TRBD1 covers 8 bases. CDR3 length equals 14 residues. With 4 bases clipped from V and 7 bases from J, the junction kept 12 bases outside the gene matches. Germline CDR1 and CDR2: SQVTM and ANQGSEA.

Concerning this clone itself: This sample includes further DNA sequences coding for the same CDR3. The genes are TRBV29-1 and TRBJ2-7; the D gene is possibly TRBD2 (5 bases). V lost 4 bases, J lost 0 bases, and 10 bases lay in between. This CDR3 region has 13 residues. Germline V gene sequence: CDR1 SQVTM, CDR2 ANQGSEA. The CDR3 protein is CSVGGGSSYEQYF. The CDR3 nucleotides are TGCAGCGTTGGTGGCGGGTCCTCCTACGAGCAGTACTTC.

V is TRBV30 and J is TRBJ2-1, with 7 bases lining up with TRBD2. V trimming: 4 bases; J trimming: 0 bases; junction bases outside the gene matches: 9. This CDR3 region has 16 residues. Looked up from germline, CDR1 is GTSNPN and CDR2 is SVGIG (reference sequence). The CDR3 sequence is CAWKGGATDSYNEQFF. The CDR3 region has the DNA TGTGCCTGGAAGGGAGGGGCAACCGACTCCTACAATGAGCAGTTCTTC. Full variable domain (rest looked up from reference TRBV30 and TRBJ2-1): SQTIHQWPATLVQPVGSPLSLECTVEGTSNPNLYWYRQAAGRGLQLLFYSVGIGQISSEVPQNLSASRPQDRQFILSSKKLLLSDSGFYLCAWKGGATDSYNEQFFGPGTRLTVL.

The V call is TRBV6-6, the J call TRBJ1-2; tentatively, D is TRBD1 (6 bases). There are 12 residues in the CDR3. The V end was cut by 8 bases, the J end by 8 bases, with 15 bases between. CDR1 is MNHNY and CDR2 is SVGAGI in the germline V gene (reference sequence). The CDR3 region is CASSGTGNGYTF. CDR3 sequence (DNA): TGTGCCAGCTCGGGAACAGGGAACGGCTACACCTTC.